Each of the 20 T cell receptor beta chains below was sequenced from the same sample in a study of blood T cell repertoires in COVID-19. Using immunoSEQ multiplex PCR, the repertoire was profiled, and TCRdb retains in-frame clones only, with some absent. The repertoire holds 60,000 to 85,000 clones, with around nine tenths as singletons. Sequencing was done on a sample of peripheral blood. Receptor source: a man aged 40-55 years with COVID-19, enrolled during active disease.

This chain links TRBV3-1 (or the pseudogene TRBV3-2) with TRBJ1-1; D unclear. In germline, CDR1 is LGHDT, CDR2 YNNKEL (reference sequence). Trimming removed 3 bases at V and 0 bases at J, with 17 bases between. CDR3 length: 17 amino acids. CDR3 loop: CASSHTGWGGLNTEAFF. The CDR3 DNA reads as TGTGCCAGCAGCCACACGGGATGGGGAGGGTTGAACACTGAAGCTTTCTTT.

The DNA for the CDR3 is TGCAGTGCCCCGGGGGGTGAGACCCAGTACTTC. It specifies CSAPGGETQYF. This chain connects TRBV20-1 to TRBJ2-5; 7 positions match TRBD2. Germline assignment: CDR1 DFQATT and CDR2 SNEGSKA (reference sequence). Trimming at V came to 6 bases and at J to 5 bases, leaving 3 bases not matched to a gene. This CDR3 has 11 amino acids.

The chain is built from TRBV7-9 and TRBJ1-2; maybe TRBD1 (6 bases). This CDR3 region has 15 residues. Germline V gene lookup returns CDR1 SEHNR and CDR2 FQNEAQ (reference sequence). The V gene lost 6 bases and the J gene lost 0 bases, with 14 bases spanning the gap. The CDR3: CASREQGGPNYGYTF. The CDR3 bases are TGTGCCAGCAGAGAACAGGGCGGGCCTAACTATGGCTACACCTTC.

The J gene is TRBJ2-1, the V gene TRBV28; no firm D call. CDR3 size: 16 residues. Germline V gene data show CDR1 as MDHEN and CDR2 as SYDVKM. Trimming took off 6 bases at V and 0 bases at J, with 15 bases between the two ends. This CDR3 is CASSLPIASSYNEQFF. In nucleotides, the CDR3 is TGTGCCAGCAGCTTGCCCATTGCGAGCTCCTACAATGAGCAGTTCTTC.

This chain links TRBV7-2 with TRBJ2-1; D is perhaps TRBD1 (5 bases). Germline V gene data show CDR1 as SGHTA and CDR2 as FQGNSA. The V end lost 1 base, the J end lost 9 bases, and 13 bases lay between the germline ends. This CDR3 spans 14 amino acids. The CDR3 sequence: CASSLGSGRSEQFF. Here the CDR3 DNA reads TGTGCCAGCAGCTTAGGCTCAGGGCGGAGTGAGCAGTTCTTC.

CDR3 in DNA: TGTGCCTGGAGTGTAGGGGGTGTCGTATGGAACACCATATATTTT. Protein sequence: CAWSVGGVVWNTIYF. The chain joins TRBV30 to TRBJ1-3, with D perhaps TRBD1 (6 bases). Looked up from germline, CDR1 is GTSNPN and CDR2 is SVGIG (reference sequence). The CDR3 spans 15 residues. V was shortened by 0 bases and J by 7 bases, with 16 bases between the two germline ends.

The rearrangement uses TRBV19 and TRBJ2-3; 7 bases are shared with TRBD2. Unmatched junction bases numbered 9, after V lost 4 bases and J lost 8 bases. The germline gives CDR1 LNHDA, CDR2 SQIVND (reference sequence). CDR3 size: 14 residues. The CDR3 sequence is CASSTRRLAATQYF. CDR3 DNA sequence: TGTGCCAGTAGTACCAGGCGACTAGCAGCTACGCAGTATTTT.

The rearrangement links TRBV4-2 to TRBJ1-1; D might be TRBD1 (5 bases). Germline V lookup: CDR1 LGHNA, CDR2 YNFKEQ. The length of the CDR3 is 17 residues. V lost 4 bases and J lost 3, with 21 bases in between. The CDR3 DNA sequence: TGTGCCAGCAGCCCCCATGTCTTGGGGCCTCGCGACACTGAAGCTTTCTTT. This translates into CASSPHVLGPRDTEAFF.

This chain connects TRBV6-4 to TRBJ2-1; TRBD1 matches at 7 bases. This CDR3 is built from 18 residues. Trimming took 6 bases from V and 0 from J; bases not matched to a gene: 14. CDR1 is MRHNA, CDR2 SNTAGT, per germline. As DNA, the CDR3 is TGTGCCAGCAGCGCCGAGTTTGTTAAGGGGGCCTCCTACAATGAGCAGTTCTTC. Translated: CASSAEFVKGASYNEQFF.

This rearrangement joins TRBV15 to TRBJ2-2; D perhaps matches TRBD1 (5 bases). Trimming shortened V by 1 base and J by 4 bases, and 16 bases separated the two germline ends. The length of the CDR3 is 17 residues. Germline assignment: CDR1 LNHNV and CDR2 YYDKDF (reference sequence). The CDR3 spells CATSRGYPGFGTGELFF. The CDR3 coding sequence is TGTGCCACCAGCAGAGGCTACCCAGGGTTTGGCACCGGGGAGCTGTTTTTT.

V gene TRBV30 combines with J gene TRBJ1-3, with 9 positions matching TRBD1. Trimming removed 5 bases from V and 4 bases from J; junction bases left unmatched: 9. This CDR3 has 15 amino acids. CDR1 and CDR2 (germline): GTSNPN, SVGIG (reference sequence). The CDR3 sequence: CAWSPGTGWGNTIYF. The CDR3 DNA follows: TGTGCCTGGTCTCCCGGGACAGGGTGGGGAAACACCATATATTTT.

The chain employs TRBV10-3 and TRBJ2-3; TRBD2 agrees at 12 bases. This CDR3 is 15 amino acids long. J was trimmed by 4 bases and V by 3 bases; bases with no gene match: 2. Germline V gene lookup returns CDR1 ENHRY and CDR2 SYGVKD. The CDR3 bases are TGTGCCATCAGTGAACTAGCGGGGGGCTCAGATACGCAGTATTTT. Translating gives CAISELAGGSDTQYF.

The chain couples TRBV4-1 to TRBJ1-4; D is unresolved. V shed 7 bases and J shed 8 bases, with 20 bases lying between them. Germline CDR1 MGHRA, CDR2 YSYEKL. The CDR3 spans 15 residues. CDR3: CASTNGGGRYEKLFF. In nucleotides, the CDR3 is TGCGCCAGCACCAACGGCGGAGGGCGATACGAAAAACTGTTTTTT.

CDR3 in amino acids: CASSQNPQGMDQPQHF. CDR3 coding DNA: TGCGCCAGCAGCCAGAACCCACAGGGTATGGATCAGCCCCAGCATTTT. The V gene is TRBV4-1, the J gene TRBJ1-5, with D tentatively TRBD1 (6 bases). Germline-derived CDR1 and CDR2 are MGHRA and YSYEKL. The CDR3 spans 16 residues. V was cut by 3 bases and J by 5 bases, with 17 bases left in between.

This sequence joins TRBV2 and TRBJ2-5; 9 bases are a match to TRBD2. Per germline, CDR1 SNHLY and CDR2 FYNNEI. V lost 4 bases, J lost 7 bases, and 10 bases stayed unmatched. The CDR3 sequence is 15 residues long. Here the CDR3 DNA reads TGTGCCAGCAGTGGTGGCGGGGGGGGCCTAGGGACCCAGTACTTC. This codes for CASSGGGGGLGTQYF.

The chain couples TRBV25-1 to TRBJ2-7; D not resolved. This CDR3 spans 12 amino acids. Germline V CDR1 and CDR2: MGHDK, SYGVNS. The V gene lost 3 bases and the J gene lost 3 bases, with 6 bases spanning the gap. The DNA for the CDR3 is TGTGCCAGCAGTGACCGGAGCTACGAGCAGTACTTC. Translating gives CASSDRSYEQYF.

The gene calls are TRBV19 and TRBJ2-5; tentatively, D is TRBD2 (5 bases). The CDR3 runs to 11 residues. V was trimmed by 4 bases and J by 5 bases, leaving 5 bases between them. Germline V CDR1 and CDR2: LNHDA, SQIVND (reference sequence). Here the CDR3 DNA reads TGTGCCAGTAGTAGGGAGGAGACCCAGTACTTC. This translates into CASSREETQYF.

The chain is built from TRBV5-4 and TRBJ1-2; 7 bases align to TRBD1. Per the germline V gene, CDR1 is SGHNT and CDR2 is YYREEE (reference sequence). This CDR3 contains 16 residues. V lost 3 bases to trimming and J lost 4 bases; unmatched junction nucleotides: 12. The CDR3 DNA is TGTGCCAGCAGCTCCCGCCAGGGGGGACCCCTCTATGGCTACACCTTC. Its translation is CASSSRQGGPLYGYTF.

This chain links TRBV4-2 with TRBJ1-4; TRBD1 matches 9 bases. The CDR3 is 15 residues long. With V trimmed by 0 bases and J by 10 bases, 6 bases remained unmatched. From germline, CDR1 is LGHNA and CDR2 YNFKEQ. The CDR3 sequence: CASSQDLTGGGKLFF. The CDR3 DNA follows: TGTGCCAGCAGCCAAGATCTGACAGGGGGGGGAAAACTGTTTTTT.

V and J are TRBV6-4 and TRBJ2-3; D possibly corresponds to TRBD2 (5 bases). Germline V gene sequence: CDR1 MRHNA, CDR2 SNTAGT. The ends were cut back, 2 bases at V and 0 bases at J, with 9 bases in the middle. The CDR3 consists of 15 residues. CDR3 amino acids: CASSDQGSSTDTQYF. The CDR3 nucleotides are TGTGCCAGCAGTGACCAAGGGAGTAGCACAGATACGCAGTATTTT.